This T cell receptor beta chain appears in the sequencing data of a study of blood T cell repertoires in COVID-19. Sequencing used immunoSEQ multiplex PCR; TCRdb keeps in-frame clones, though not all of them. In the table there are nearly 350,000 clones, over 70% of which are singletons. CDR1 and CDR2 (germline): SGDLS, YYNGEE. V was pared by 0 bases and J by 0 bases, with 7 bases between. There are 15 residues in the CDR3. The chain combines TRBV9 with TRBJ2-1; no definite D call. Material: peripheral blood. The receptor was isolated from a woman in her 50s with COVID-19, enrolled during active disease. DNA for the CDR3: TGTGCCAGCAGCGTAGGCGGTAACTCCTACAATGAGCAGTTCTTC. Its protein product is CASSVGGNSYNEQFF. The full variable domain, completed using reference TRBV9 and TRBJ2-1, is DSGVTQTPKHLITATGQRVTLRCSPRSGDLSVYWYQQSLDQGLQFLIQYYNGEERAKGNILERFSAQQFPDLHSELNLSSLELGDSALYFCASSVGGNSYNEQFFGPGTRLTVL.